This T cell receptor beta chain is from a study of T cell responses to AZD1222 COVID-19 vaccine. Produced via immunoSEQ multiplex PCR; TCRdb's table is partial and in-frame only. The table lists 130,000 or so clones, 80% to 95% of them singletons. Worth noting for this clone: The antigen remains unidentified.

General study points: Spike-spanning, vaccine-associated CD4 TCRs were dominant at 160-218 and 743-854. No repertoire was sampled before or during the peak T cell response, only after it.

Deletions cut 5 bases from V and 11 bases from J, with 13 bases between. Germline V lookup: CDR1 LNHDA, CDR2 SQIVND (reference sequence). The CDR3 totals 13 residues. The origin of this receptor is an adult who received the AZD1222 COVID-19 vaccine. Sample: peripheral blood, taken 28 days after the second AZD1222 dose. The J gene is TRBJ1-6, the V gene TRBV19; TRBD1 is a possible D gene (5 bases). CDR3 bases: TGTGCCAGTAGTCCCACCCGACAGACACCCCTCCACTTT. It encodes CASSPTRQTPLHF.